A single TCR beta chain is shown here with its context. These data are taken from a study of blood T cell repertoires in COVID-19. The repertoire was sequenced with immunoSEQ multiplex PCR; TCRdb's copy has only in-frame clones and lacks some. Here the sample spans approximately 150,000 clones, 85% to 90% being singletons. The CDR3 loop spans 17 amino acids. The V and J ends lost 7 bases and 4 bases, in that order; junction bases with no gene match: 13. Germline V gene lookup returns CDR1 LGHDT and CDR2 YNNKEL (reference sequence). This chain connects TRBV3-1 (or the pseudogene TRBV3-2) to TRBJ2-5; 12 positions agree with TRBD2. The clonotype originates from a man aged 18-30 years with COVID-19, enrolled during active disease. The sample comprised peripheral blood. The CDR3 DNA is TGTGCCAGCATGAGTAGTTTTCTAGCGGGAGGGAGAGAGACCCAGTACTTC. Protein product: CASMSSFLAGGRETQYF.